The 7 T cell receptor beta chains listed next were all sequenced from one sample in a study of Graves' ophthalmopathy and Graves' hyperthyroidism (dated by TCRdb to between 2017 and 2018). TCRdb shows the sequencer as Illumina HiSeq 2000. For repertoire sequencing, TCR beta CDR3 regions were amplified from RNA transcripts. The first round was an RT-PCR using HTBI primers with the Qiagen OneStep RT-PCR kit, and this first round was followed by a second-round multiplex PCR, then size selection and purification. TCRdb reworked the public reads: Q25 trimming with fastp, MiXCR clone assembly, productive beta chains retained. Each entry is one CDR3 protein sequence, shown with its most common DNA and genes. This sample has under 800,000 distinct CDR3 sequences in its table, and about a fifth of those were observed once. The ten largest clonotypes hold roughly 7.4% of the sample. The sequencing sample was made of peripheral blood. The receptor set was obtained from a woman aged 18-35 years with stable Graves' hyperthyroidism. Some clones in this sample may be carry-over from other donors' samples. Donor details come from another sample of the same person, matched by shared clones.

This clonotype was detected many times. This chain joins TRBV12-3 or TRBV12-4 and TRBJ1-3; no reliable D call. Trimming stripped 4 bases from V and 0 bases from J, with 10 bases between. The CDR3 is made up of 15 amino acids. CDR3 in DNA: TGTGCCAGCAGTTCCCCCCATCGCTCTGGAAACACCATATATTTT. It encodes CASSSPHRSGNTIYF.

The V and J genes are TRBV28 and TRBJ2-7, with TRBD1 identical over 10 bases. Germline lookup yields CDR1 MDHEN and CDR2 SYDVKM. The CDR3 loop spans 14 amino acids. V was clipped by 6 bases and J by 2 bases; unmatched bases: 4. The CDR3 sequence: CASRGQGTTYEQYF. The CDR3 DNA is TGTGCCAGCAGGGGACAGGGGACAACCTACGAGCAGTACTTC.

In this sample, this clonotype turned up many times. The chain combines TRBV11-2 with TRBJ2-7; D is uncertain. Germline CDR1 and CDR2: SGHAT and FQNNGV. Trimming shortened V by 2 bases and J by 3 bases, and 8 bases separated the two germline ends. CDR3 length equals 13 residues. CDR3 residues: CASSLNLLYEQYF. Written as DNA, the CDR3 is TGTGCCAGCAGCTTAAATCTTCTCTACGAGCAGTACTTC.

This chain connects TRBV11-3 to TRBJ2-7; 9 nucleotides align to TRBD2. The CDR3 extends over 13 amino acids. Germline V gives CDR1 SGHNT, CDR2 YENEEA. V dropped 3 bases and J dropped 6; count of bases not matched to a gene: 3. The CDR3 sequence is CASSFSGSREQYF. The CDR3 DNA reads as TGTGCCAGCAGCTTTAGCGGGAGTCGCGAGCAGTACTTC.

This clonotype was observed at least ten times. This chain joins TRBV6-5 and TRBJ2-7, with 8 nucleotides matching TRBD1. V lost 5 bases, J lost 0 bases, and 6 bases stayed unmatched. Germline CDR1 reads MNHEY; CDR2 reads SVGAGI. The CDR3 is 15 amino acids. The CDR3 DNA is TGTGCCAGCAGTCGATCCGGGACAGGCTCCTACGAGCAGTACTTC. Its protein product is CASSRSGTGSYEQYF.

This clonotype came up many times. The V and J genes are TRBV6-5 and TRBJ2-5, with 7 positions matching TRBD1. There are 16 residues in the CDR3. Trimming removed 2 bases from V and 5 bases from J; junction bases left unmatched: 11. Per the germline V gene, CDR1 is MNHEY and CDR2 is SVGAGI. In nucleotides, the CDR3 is TGTGCCAGCAGTTACCGACGCCCACAGGGGTTGGAGACCCAGTACTTC. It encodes CASSYRRPQGLETQYF.

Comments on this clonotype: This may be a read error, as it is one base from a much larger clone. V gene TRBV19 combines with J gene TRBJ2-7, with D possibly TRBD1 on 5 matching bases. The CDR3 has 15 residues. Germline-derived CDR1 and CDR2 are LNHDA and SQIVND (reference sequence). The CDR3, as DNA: TGTGCCAGTAGTAAGGAACAGGTTAACTCCTACGAGCTGTACTTC. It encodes CASSKEQVNSYELYF.